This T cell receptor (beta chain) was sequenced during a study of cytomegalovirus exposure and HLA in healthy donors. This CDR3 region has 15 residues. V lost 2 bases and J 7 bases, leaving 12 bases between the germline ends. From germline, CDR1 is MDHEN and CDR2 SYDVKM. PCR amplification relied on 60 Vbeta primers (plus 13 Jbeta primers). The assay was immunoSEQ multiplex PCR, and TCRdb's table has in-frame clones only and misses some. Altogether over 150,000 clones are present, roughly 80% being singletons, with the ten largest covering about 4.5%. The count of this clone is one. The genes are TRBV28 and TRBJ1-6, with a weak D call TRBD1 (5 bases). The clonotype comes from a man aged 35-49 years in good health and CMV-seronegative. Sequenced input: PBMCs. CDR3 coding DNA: TGTGCCAGCAGTTTAGGAGACAGACGAAATTCACCCCTCCACTTT. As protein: CASSLGDRRNSPLHF.